The clone carrying this T cell receptor (beta chain) was seen more than once but under ten times. This specimen belongs to a study of T cells in Graves' hyperthyroidism and ophthalmopathy. Clinical Activity Scores of at least 3, NOSPECS grades of at least 4 and durations under 3 months characterized ophthalmopathy patients. Exclusion of patients followed from uncontrolled infection, other autoimmune disease, pregnancy or lactation. Looked up from germline, CDR1 is ENHRY and CDR2 is SYGVKD. The CDR3 totals 15 residues. The V and J ends lost 3 bases and 0 bases respectively, with 10 bases between them. Researchers amplified the TCR beta CDR3 regions from RNA transcripts. HTBI primers were employed in a first-round RT-PCR of the TCR CDR3. Using its own MiXCR run on the multiplex PCR reads, TCRdb lists one record per CDR3 protein. This sample has 450,000 to 500,000 distinct CDR3 sequences, with 20% to 25% found just once.

The clonotype originates from a woman between 65 and 79 years old with Graves' ophthalmopathy. This chain joins TRBV10-3 and TRBJ2-3; D is uncertain. The specimen was blood. CDR3 coding DNA: TGTGCCATCAGTGACTTGGCCACAAGCACAGATACGCAGTATTTT. Translation: CAISDLATSTDTQYF.